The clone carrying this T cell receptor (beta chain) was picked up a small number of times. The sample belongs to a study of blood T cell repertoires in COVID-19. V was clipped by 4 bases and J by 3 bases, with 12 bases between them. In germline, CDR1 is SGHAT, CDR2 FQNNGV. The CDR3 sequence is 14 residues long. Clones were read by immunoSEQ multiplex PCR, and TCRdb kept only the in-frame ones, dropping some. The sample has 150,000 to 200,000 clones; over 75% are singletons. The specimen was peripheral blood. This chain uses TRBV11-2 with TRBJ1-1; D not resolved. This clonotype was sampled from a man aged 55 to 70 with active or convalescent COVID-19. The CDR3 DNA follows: TGTGCCAGCAGCTCATTAACACGATACACTGAAGCTTTCTTT. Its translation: CASSSLTRYTEAFF.